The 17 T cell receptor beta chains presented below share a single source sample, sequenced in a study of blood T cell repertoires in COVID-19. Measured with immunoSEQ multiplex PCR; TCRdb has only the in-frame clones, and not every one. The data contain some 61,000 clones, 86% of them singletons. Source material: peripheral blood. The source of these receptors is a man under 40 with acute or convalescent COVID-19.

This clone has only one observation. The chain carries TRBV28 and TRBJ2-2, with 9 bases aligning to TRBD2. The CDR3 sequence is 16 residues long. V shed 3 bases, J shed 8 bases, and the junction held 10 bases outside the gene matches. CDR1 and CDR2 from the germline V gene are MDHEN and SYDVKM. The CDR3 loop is CASSFRRGGFGGELFF. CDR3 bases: TGTGCCAGCAGTTTTAGGCGGGGGGGTTTCGGTGGGGAGCTGTTTTTT.

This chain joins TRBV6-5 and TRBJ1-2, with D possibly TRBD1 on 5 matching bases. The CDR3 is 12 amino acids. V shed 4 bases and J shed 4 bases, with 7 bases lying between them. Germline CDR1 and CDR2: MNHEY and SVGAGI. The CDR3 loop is CASSFGGYGYTF. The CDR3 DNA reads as TGTGCCAGCAGTTTCGGGGGCTATGGCTACACCTTC.

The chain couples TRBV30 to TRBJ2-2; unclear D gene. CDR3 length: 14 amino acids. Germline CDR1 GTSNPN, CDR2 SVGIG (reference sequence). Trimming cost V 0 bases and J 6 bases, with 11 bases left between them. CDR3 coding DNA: TGTGCCTGGAGTGTACGCCATGCGGCCGGGGAGCTGTTTTTT. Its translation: CAWSVRHAAGELFF.

The DNA of the CDR3 is TGTGCCAGCAGTCCACAGGGGAGGACCCAGTACTTC. Translated: CASSPQGRTQYF. The rearrangement joins TRBV6-2 or TRBV6-3 to TRBJ2-5, with 7 nucleotides matching TRBD1. The CDR3 has 12 residues. Per the germline V gene, CDR1 is MNHEY and CDR2 is SVGEGT. V was pared by 5 bases and J by 7 bases, with 4 bases of the junction left unmatched.

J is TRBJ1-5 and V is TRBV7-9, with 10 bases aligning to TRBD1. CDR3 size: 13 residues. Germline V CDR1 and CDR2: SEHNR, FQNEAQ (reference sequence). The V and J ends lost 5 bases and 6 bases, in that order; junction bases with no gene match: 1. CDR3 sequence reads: CASSRTGGQPQHF. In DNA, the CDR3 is TGTGCCAGCAGCCGGACAGGGGGTCAGCCCCAGCATTTT.

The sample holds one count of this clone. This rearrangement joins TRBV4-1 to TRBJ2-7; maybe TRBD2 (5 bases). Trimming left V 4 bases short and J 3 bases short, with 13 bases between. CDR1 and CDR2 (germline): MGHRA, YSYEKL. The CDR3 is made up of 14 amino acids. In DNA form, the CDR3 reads TGCGCCAGCAGCCCTGTCGGGATATACTACGAGCAGTACTTC. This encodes CASSPVGIYYEQYF.

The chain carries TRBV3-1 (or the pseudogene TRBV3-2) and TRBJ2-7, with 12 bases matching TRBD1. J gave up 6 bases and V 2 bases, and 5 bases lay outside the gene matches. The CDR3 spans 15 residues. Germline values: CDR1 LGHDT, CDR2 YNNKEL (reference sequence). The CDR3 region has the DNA TGTGCCAGCAGCCAACGGGGACAGGGGGCCCGCGAGCAGTACTTC. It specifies CASSQRGQGAREQYF.

The CDR3 DNA is TGTGCCAGCAGTTTATTAGGGGTGGGGGCCACTGAAGCTTTCTTT. Its protein product is CASSLLGVGATEAFF. The chain uses TRBV27 and TRBJ1-1, with D possibly being TRBD1 (6 bases). This CDR3 has 15 residues. Germline CDR1 reads MNHEY; CDR2 reads SMNVEV (reference sequence). With 1 base removed from V and 4 bases from J, the gap between germline ends came to 13 bases.

In nucleotides, the CDR3 is TGTGCCAGCAGTTACTCGGCGGATAGCTCCTACGAGCAGTACTTC. This sequence encodes CASSYSADSSYEQYF. This chain uses TRBV6-2 or TRBV6-3 with TRBJ2-7; D gene ambiguous. The V end lost 0 bases, the J end lost 0 bases, and 9 bases lay between the germline ends. Per germline, CDR1 MNHEY and CDR2 SVGEGT. CDR3 length: 15 residues.

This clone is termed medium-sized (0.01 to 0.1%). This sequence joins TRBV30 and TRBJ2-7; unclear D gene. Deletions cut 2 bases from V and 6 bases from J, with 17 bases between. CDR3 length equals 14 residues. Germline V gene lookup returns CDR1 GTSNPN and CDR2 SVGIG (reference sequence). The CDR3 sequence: CAWSTLGRLGEQYF. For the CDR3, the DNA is TGTGCCTGGAGTACTCTTGGGCGCCTGGGCGAGCAGTACTTC.

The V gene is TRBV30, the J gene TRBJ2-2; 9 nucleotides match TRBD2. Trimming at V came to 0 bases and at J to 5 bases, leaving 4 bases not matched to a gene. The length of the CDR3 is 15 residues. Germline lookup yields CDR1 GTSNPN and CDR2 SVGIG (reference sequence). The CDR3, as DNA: TGTGCCTGGAGTGTGATAGCGGGAGATACCGGGGAGCTGTTTTTT. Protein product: CAWSVIAGDTGELFF. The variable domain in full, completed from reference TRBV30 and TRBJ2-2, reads SQTIHQWPATLVQPVGSPLSLECTVEGTSNPNLYWYRQAAGRGLQLLFYSVGIGQISSEVPQNLSASRPQDRQFILSSKKLLLSDSGFYLCAWSVIAGDTGELFFGEGSRLTVL.

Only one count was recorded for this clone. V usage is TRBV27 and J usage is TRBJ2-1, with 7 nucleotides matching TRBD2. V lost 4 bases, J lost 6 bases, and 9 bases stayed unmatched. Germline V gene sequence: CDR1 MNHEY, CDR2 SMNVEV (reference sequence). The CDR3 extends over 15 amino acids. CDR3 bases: TGTGCCAGCAGTTCCTCGTGGGAGGGTAGCAATGAGCAGTTCTTC. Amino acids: CASSSSWEGSNEQFF.

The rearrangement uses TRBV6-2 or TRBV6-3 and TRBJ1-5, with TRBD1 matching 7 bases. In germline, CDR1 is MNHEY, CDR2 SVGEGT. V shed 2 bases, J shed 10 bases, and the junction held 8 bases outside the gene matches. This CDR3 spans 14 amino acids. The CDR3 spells CASSYRGRFKPQHF. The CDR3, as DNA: TGTGCCAGCAGTTACAGGGGGCGATTTAAACCCCAGCATTTT.

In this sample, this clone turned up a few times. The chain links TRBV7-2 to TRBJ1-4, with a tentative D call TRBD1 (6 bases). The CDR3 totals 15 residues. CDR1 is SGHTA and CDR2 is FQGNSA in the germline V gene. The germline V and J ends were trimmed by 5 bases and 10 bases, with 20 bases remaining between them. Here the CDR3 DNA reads TGTGCCAGCAGCCCCCGACAGGAAACGGGGGGAAAACTGTTTTTT. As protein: CASSPRQETGGKLFF. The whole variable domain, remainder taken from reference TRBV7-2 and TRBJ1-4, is GAGVSQSPSNKVTEKGKDVELRCDPISGHTALYWYRQSLGQGLEFLIYFQGNSAPDKSGLPSDRFSAERTGGSVSTLTIQRTQQEDSAVYLCASSPRQETGGKLFFGSGTQLSVL.

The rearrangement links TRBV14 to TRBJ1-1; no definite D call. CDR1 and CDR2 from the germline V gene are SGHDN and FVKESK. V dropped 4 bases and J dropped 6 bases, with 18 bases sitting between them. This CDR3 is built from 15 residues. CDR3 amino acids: CASSLLNAKFSEAFF. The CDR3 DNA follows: TGTGCCAGCAGCCTGCTTAACGCGAAGTTTTCTGAAGCTTTCTTT.

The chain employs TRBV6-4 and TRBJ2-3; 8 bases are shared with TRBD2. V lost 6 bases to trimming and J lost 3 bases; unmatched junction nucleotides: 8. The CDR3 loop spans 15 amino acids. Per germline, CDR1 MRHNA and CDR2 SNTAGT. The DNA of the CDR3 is TGTGCCAGCAGCATGTTGGCTAGCGGGACAGATACGCAGTATTTT. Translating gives CASSMLASGTDTQYF.

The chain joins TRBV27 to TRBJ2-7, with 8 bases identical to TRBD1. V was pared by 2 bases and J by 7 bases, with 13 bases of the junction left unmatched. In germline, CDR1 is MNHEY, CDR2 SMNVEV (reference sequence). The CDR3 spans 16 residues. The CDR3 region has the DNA TGTGCCAGCAGTTTAAAAGGGTGGACAGGGCAGGGTGAGCAGTACTTC. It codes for CASSLKGWTGQGEQYF.